These T cell receptor beta chains were read from a single sample in a study of lymphopenia after photon versus proton radiotherapy. Data came from immunoSEQ multiplex PCR; TCRdb stores just in-frame clones and leaves some out. The data show about 22,000 clones, roughly 90% seen once. The sequenced sample was peripheral blood, obtained from a patient treated with proton-based radiotherapy. The origin of the receptors is a man older than 75 with esophageal cancer. Both conserved end residues are part of each CDR3. A D gene is named only where the DNA matches it firmly. Size values are once, few and many counts, or a class for expanded clones, and some rows have none.

>TRBJ2-1|TRBV4-1|-|-
TGCGCCAGCAGCCCCCAGGGGGGGCTTCCGCAGTTCTTC
CASSPQGGLPQFF
>TRBJ1-4|TRBV7-9|-|-
TGTGCCAGCAGATCCGCGGGGGGGAACACTAATGAAAAACTGTTTTTT
CASRSAGGNTNEKLFF
>TRBJ2-7|TRBV30|-|-
TGTGCCTGGAGTGAGGGGAATTCCTACGAGCAGTACTTC
CAWSEGNSYEQYF
>TRBJ1-2|TRBV7-2|-|-
TGTGCCAGCAGCTTAGCAAGGACAGCGCTTAACTATGGCTACACCTTC
CASSLARTALNYGYTF
>TRBJ1-1|TRBV6-6|-|-
TGTGCCAGCAGTTACGGCCCCGAGAACACTGAAGCTTTCTTT
CASSYGPENTEAFF
>TRBJ1-4|TRBV11-2|-|TRBD1
TGTGCCAGCAGCACCCGGACAGGCGTCTTCGGAAAACTGTTTTTT
CASSTRTGVFGKLFF
>TRBJ2-7|TRBV19|-|TRBD2
TGTGCCAGTAACAGCGGGATATCCCACGAGCAGTACTTC
CASNSGISHEQYF
>TRBJ1-4|TRBV27|-|-
TGTGCCAGCAGTTTGCAGGAAGGGGAAAAACTGTTTTTT
CASSLQEGEKLFF
>TRBJ1-3|TRBV4-3|-|-
TGCGCCAGCAGCCAAGGGACCGTTGGAAACACCATATATTTT
CASSQGTVGNTIYF
>TRBJ2-1|TRBV6-5|once|TRBD1
TGTGCCAGCAGTCGAGGACAGGACTTCTACAATGAGCAGTTCTTC
CASSRGQDFYNEQFF
>TRBJ2-5|TRBV5-8|-|-
TGTGCCAGCAGCTTGGGCAGCGGATTCGACTTC
CASSLGSGFDF
>TRBJ2-7|TRBV10-2|-|-
TGCGCCAGCAGTGAGGGGCCCTACACCTACGAGCAGTACTTC
CASSEGPYTYEQYF
>TRBJ1-2|TRBV21-1|-|-
TGTGCCAGCAGCAAAGCACACCAGGGTTTCGGGGGCTACACCTTC
CASSKAHQGFGGYTF
>TRBJ2-2|TRBV9|once|-
TGTGCCAGCAGCCGGACTCCCACCGGGGAGCTGTTTTTT
CASSRTPTGELFF
>TRBJ1-1|TRBV18|-|-
TGTGCCAGCTCACCAGTGGAAGGGATCACTGAAGCTTTCTTT
CASSPVEGITEAFF
>TRBJ1-2|TRBV6-5|-|-
TGTGCCAGCAGTTACTCGAGACAGGCCTATGGCTACACCTTC
CASSYSRQAYGYTF
>TRBJ2-3|TRBV12-5|-|-
TGTGCTAGTGGTTTGCGGGGAACTCACACAGATACGCAGTATTTT
CASGLRGTHTDTQYF
>TRBJ1-2|TRBV19|once|TRBD1
TGTGCCAGTAGTATAACGACAGGGCGGTCTGGCTACACCTTC
CASSITTGRSGYTF
>TRBJ2-5|TRBV9|-|TRBD2
TGTGCCAGCAGCGCTTACGGGGGGGCCTACCAAGAGACCCAGTACTTC
CASSAYGGAYQETQYF
>TRBJ1-2|TRBV9|-|-
TGTGCCAGCAGCCCGCGGGGGGGAAACTATGGCTACACCTTC
CASSPRGGNYGYTF
>TRBJ2-2|TRBV27|-|-
TGTGCCAGCAGTTATGGGACAACCACCGGGGAGCTGTTTTTT
CASSYGTTTGELFF
>TRBJ2-3|TRBV5-1|-|-
TGCGCCAGCAGCTTGGCCACAGATACGCAGTATTTT
CASSLATDTQYF
>TRBJ2-7|TRBV7-2|-|-
TGTGCCAGCAGCTTACCTTACTACGAGCAGTACTTC
CASSLPYYEQYF
>TRBJ2-3|TRBV7-3|-|-
TGTGCCAGCAGCTTAATTAGGACCACAGATACGCAGTATTTT
CASSLIRTTDTQYF
>TRBJ1-2|TRBV5-1|-|-
TGCGCCAGCAGCGAGACAAGCCCTAGGAACTATGGCTACACCTTC
CASSETSPRNYGYTF
>TRBJ1-1|TRBV5-1|-|TRBD1
TGCGCCAGCGGGGAGGGGACAGGGTTGGTCACTGAAGCTTTCTTT
CASGEGTGLVTEAFF
>TRBJ2-2|TRBV7-3|-|-
TGTGCCAGCAGCTTAACCGGGGGCTGGAACACCGGGGAGCTGTTTTTT
CASSLTGGWNTGELFF
>TRBJ2-5|TRBV5-1|-|-
TGCGCCAGCAGCTTGGGACAAGGTGGAGAGACCCAGTACTTC
CASSLGQGGETQYF
>TRBJ1-1|TRBV6-5|-|-
TGTGCCAGCCGCCAGGGACAGAACACTGAAGCTTTCTTT
CASRQGQNTEAFF
>TRBJ2-5|TRBV11-3|-|TRBD2
TGTGCCAGCAGCCCCGGGGTAGCGGGGTCTGAAGAGACCCAGTACTTC
CASSPGVAGSEETQYF
>TRBJ1-4|TRBV7-2|-|-
TGTGCCAGCAGCTTAGGGAACAGGGCTGAAAAACTGTTTTTT
CASSLGNRAEKLFF
>TRBJ1-1|TRBV2|-|-
TGTGCCAGCGAGGGGATGAACACTGAAGCTTTCTTT
CASEGMNTEAFF
>TRBJ1-2|TRBV5-1|-|TRBD1
TGCGCCAGCAGCTTCCCGGGACAGGGGGGCGGCTACACCTTC
CASSFPGQGGGYTF
>TRBJ2-1|TRBV6-4|few|-
TGTGCCAGCAGTGAGGAGTACGGCAACAATGAGCAGTTCTTC
CASSEEYGNNEQFF
>TRBJ2-5|TRBV7-2|-|-
TGTGCCAGCAGCCTTATACCCTTCGAGACCCAGTACTTC
CASSLIPFETQYF
>TRBJ1-5|TRBV18|-|-
TGTGCCAGCTCACCCGCAGACAGACTCGGTCAGCCCCAGCATTTT
CASSPADRLGQPQHF
>TRBJ2-1|TRBV11-2|-|TRBD2
TGTGCCAGCAGCTTAGGAGCGGGAGGGAAGAATGAGCAGTTCTTC
CASSLGAGGKNEQFF
>TRBJ2-1|TRBV6-5|-|TRBD2
TGTGCCAGCAGCTATAGCGGGAGTGGTCGCAATGAGCAGTTCTTC
CASSYSGSGRNEQFF
>TRBJ2-1|TRBV5-6|-|TRBD2
TGTGCCAGCAGCCCCTTAGCGGGAGGGGACAATGAGCAGTTCTTC
CASSPLAGGDNEQFF
>TRBJ2-3|TRBV4-1|-|-
TGCGCCAGCAGCCAAGGCCCCTTACTCCTTTCTAGCACAGATACGCAGTATTTT
CASSQGPLLLSSTDTQYF
>TRBJ1-2|TRBV9|-|-
TGTGCCAGCAGCGTAGTAGCTAACTATGGCTACACCTTC
CASSVVANYGYTF
>TRBJ1-2|TRBV19|-|TRBD1
TGTGCCAGTAATACCGGGACAGGGGGCGAAGGCTACACCTTC
CASNTGTGGEGYTF
>TRBJ1-2|TRBV2|few|TRBD1
TGTGCCAGCAGCCGGGACAGGGGAAAGGTTGGCTACACCTTC
CASSRDRGKVGYTF
>TRBJ1-4|TRBV2|-|-
TGTGCCAGCAGTAGACATCTTGTATGGACAGCTGATACGGAAAAACTGTTTTTT
CASSRHLVWTADTEKLFF
>TRBJ2-7|TRBV19|-|TRBD2
TGTGCCAGTAACCACGGGGGGACCCTAGTCTCCGAGCAGTACTTC
CASNHGGTLVSEQYF
>TRBJ2-7|TRBV27|-|-
TGTGCCAGCAGGGTAGAGGGGAGAGGGGAGCAGTACTTC
CASRVEGRGEQYF
>TRBJ2-3|TRBV19|once|-
TGTGCCAGTAGTATTAGGGGGAATGGCGCAGATACGCAGTATTTT
CASSIRGNGADTQYF